Each of the 28 T cell receptor beta chains below was sequenced from the same sample in a study of blood T cells in healthy people across ages. A second PCR, run for roughly 7 to 12 cycles, used a sample-barcoded 5' primer plus a J-beta primer mix. TCRdb analysed the 5' RACE reads with MiXCR anew, one entry per CDR3 protein. The sample records 600,000 to 900,000 distinct CDR3 sequences, roughly 25% being singletons. The same data also went into a second study, on T cells of mothers and their children.

What was sequenced was blood. The receptors originated from a boy younger than 18 in good health.

This clonotype has a handful of counts. The rearrangement uses TRBV29-1 and TRBJ2-5, with D uncertain. TRBJ2-7 matches the DNA end more closely, so the J call is doubtful. The CDR3 is made up of 13 amino acids. Germline lookup yields CDR1 SQVTM and CDR2 ANQGSEA. CDR3 in amino acids: CSVEDGSAYEQYF. The CDR3, as DNA: TGCAGCGTTGAAGATGGGTCCGCCTACGAGCAGTACTTC.

The sample holds a few counts of this clonotype. The chain carries TRBV29-1 and TRBJ1-2; D uncertain. CDR1 and CDR2 from the germline V gene are SQVTM and ANQGSEA. This CDR3 is built from 13 residues. Trimming shortened V by 5 bases and J by 8 bases, and 18 bases separated the two germline ends. The CDR3 DNA reads TGCAGCGTTACCCCGGGTCCCCCGGGAGGCTACACCTTC. Its translation: CSVTPGPPGGYTF.

This clonotype has a handful of counts. The chain recombines TRBV25-1 with TRBJ2-2, with TRBD1 matching over 9 bases. Germline trimming cut 1 base from V and 2 bases from J; bases unmatched to any gene: 8. This CDR3 region has 18 residues. Germline CDR1 and CDR2: MGHDK and SYGVNS. CDR3: CASSESPGTGTNTGELFF. The CDR3 DNA reads TGTGCCAGCAGTGAATCTCCGGGGACAGGGACAAACACCGGGGAGCTGTTTTTT.

This clonotype was recorded a few times. The V and J genes are TRBV28 and TRBJ2-5, with D unclear. Trimming shortened V by 6 bases and J by 4 bases, and 12 bases separated the two germline ends. The length of the CDR3 is 13 residues. The germline V gene has CDR1 MDHEN and CDR2 SYDVKM. CDR3 nucleotide sequence: TGTGCCAGCAGCCCCCGGTCCGGAGAGACCCAGTACTTC. Translated, it gives CASSPRSGETQYF.

This clonotype was picked up a small number of times. The chain has TRBV6-5 and TRBJ2-2, with no clear D. The length of the CDR3 is 14 residues. In germline, CDR1 is MNHEY, CDR2 SVGAGI. V was shortened by 6 bases and J by 0 bases, with 8 bases between the two germline ends. CDR3 sequence (DNA): TGTGCCAGCAGCCGCCAACCGAACACCGGGGAGCTGTTTTTT. Encoded protein: CASSRQPNTGELFF.

The CDR3 spells CASLKGGVYGYTF. DNA for the CDR3: TGTGCCAGCCTTAAGGGGGGTGTATATGGCTACACCTTC. The V and J genes are TRBV12-3 or TRBV12-4 and TRBJ1-2; TRBD1 might be the D (6 bases). The CDR3 consists of 13 residues. V was cut by 8 bases and J by 5 bases, with 15 bases left in between.

This clonotype has a handful of counts. The V gene is TRBV28, the J gene TRBJ1-2; D is perhaps TRBD1 (6 bases). V was trimmed by 8 bases and J by 2 bases, leaving 15 bases between them. The germline CDR1 and CDR2 sequences are MDHEN and SYDVKM. The CDR3 length is 14 residues. This CDR3 is CASLSGALNYGYTF. In DNA, the CDR3 is TGTGCCAGCCTCTCAGGGGCGCTGAACTATGGCTACACCTTC.

The chain is built from TRBV28 and TRBJ2-7; D gene unclear. The germline gives CDR1 MDHEN, CDR2 SYDVKM. Trimming pared 5 bases from V and 3 bases from J, leaving 11 bases between. CDR3 length: 13 residues. DNA of the CDR3: TGTGCCAGCAGTCGCCCCATAGGCTACGAGCAGTACTTC. It encodes CASSRPIGYEQYF.

The V gene is TRBV28, the J gene TRBJ2-5; maybe TRBD2 (5 bases). The CDR3 is 16 amino acids. CDR1 and CDR2 (germline): MDHEN, SYDVKM. V dropped 1 base and J dropped 5 bases, with 17 bases sitting between them. In DNA, the CDR3 is TGTGCCAGCAGTTTATCCCGAACAGAGGGCCTCGAGACCCAGTACTTC. Amino acid sequence: CASSLSRTEGLETQYF.

This clonotype was seen many times. The V and J genes are TRBV18 and TRBJ2-5; 8 bases match TRBD1. Germline V gene data show CDR1 as KGHSH and CDR2 as LQKENI. V gave up 8 bases and J gave up 1 base; unmatched junction bases: 6. The CDR3 consists of 14 residues. CDR3 bases: TGTGCCAGCAGCCCGGACAGGGTCCAAGAGACCCAGTACTTC. This codes for CASSPDRVQETQYF.

This clonotype was observed many times. The DNA of the CDR3 is TGTGCCAGCGCGAACGGGGGGAAACAGCCCCAGCATTTT. Translation: CASANGGKQPQHF. This chain connects TRBV12-3 or TRBV12-4 to TRBJ1-5, with D perhaps matching TRBD1 (5 bases). V gave up 8 bases and J gave up 7 bases, with 15 bases separating them. The CDR3 covers 13 residues.

This clonotype appeared a few times. This chain uses TRBV5-5 with TRBJ2-7; no clear D. Trimming cost V 4 bases and J 3 bases, with 11 bases left between them. Per germline, CDR1 SGHKS and CDR2 YYEKEE (reference sequence). The CDR3 spans 13 residues. CDR3 nucleotides: TGTGCCAGCAGCCAGAAAAATGGCTACGAGCAGTACTTC. This gives the protein CASSQKNGYEQYF.

This clonotype has more than one count but fewer than ten. V gene TRBV28 combines with J gene TRBJ2-3; 9 positions match TRBD2. The CDR3 sequence is 17 residues long. J gave up 4 bases and V 2 bases, and 10 bases lay outside the gene matches. Germline V gene lookup returns CDR1 MDHEN and CDR2 SYDVKM. The CDR3 DNA is TGTGCCAGCAGTTTAGGGACGGAGCGGGGGGACTCAGATACGCAGTATTTT. Protein: CASSLGTERGDSDTQYF.

The rearrangement uses TRBV6-5 and TRBJ2-5; D possibly matches TRBD1 or TRBD2 (5 bases each). The J call could be wrong; TRBJ2-1 is a better fit for the DNA end. Germline CDR1 is MNHEY and CDR2 is SVGAGI. This CDR3 spans 11 amino acids. The CDR3 DNA reads TGTGCCAGCAGCCGGGACCATGAGCAGTTCTTC. Translation gives CASSRDHEQFF.

This chain connects TRBV11-2 to TRBJ2-5; 9 bases match TRBD1. After removal of 5 bases from V and 5 bases from J, the junction contained 15 bases not matched to a gene. CDR1 is SGHAT and CDR2 is FQNNGV in the germline V gene. The CDR3 consists of 17 residues. DNA for the CDR3: TGTGCCAGCAGCGCCACGGATACAGGGGGCTTGGAGGAGACCCAGTACTTC. It encodes CASSATDTGGLEETQYF.

In its sample, this clonotype was seen a few times. The V gene is TRBV5-5, the J gene TRBJ2-3; the match to TRBD2 covers 10 bases. The CDR3 is 17 amino acids. Germline CDR1 and CDR2: SGHKS and YYEKEE (reference sequence). V was clipped by 3 bases and J by 3 bases; unmatched bases: 10. The CDR3 DNA is TGTGCCAGCAGCTCTTCCCAGCGGGGGGGCAGGACAGATACGCAGTATTTT. It encodes CASSSSQRGGRTDTQYF.

V usage is TRBV30 and J usage is TRBJ1-6; D might be TRBD1 (5 bases). V lost 8 bases, J lost 7 bases, and 18 bases lay in between. From germline, CDR1 is GTSNPN and CDR2 SVGIG (reference sequence). This CDR3 is built from 14 residues. The CDR3, as DNA: TGTGCCGCCAACCCGGGACCGATGAATTCACCCCTCCACTTT. As protein: CAANPGPMNSPLHF.

The CDR3 loop reads CASSLKTSVLGTQYF. CDR3 nucleotides: TGTGCCAGCAGCCTGAAGACTAGCGTTCTCGGGACCCAGTACTTC. V is TRBV7-2 and J is TRBJ2-5, with TRBD2 matching over 8 bases. This CDR3 contains 15 residues. The V segment lost 5 bases and the J segment 7 bases; nucleotides outside the gene matches: 12. Germline assignment: CDR1 SGHTA and CDR2 FQGNSA.

About this clonotype itself: A read error may produce the germline difference seen at one junction end. The rearrangement links TRBV10-3 to TRBJ2-1; D is unresolved. The germline V gene has CDR1 ENHRY and CDR2 SYGVKD. The CDR3 contains 13 residues. CDR3: CAISELPLQYPLF. The CDR3 coding sequence is TGTGCCATCAGTGAGTTACCTCTCCAATATCCGCTCTTC.

This clonotype has more than one count but fewer than ten. The chain employs TRBV13 and TRBJ2-1; D is unclear. The germline V gene encodes CDR1 PRHDT and CDR2 FYEKMQ (reference sequence). This CDR3 region has 14 residues. Trimming cost V 4 bases and J 3 bases, with 10 bases left between them. The CDR3 region is CASSSDQDYNEQFF. CDR3 nucleotide sequence: TGTGCCAGCAGCTCGGACCAGGACTACAATGAGCAGTTCTTC.

This clonotype was counted between two and nine times. V gene TRBV25-1 combines with J gene TRBJ1-6; TRBD1 might be the D (5 bases). V lost 6 bases, J lost 9 bases, and 12 bases lay in between. Germline loops: CDR1 MGHDK, CDR2 SYGVNS. The CDR3 is 13 residues long. In DNA form, the CDR3 reads TGTGCCAGCAGGGGGGGTTCGGGTTCACCCCTCCACTTT. Translation gives CASRGGSGSPLHF.

V and J are TRBV14 and TRBJ2-1, with 9 bases matching TRBD2. The DNA matches TRBJ2-5 better at its end, which makes the J call doubtful. CDR1 is SGHDN and CDR2 is FVKESK in the germline V gene. The CDR3 has 19 residues. DNA for the CDR3: TGTGCCAGCAGCCAAGGAGGGACTAGCATACCATCCTACAGGGAGACCCAGTACTTC. Residues: CASSQGGTSIPSYRETQYF.

The CDR3 region has the DNA TGTGCCAGCAGCAGTCCCTCCAGGGGGGGCCAGGATACGCAGTATTTT. Its translation is CASSSPSRGGQDTQYF. This rearrangement joins TRBV12-3 or TRBV12-4 to TRBJ2-3; D is perhaps TRBD1 or TRBD2 (7 bases each). The V gene lost 6 bases and the J gene lost 6 bases, with 22 bases spanning the gap. This CDR3 contains 16 residues.

The V and J genes are TRBV5-1 and TRBJ2-1; possibly TRBD1 for D (5 bases). The CDR3 totals 17 residues. Germline V CDR1 and CDR2: SGHRS, YFSETQ. V was pared by 1 base and J by 5 bases, with 19 bases between. CDR3 loop: CASSLRTSKADNNEQFF. In nucleotides, the CDR3 is TGCGCCAGCAGCTTGAGGACATCGAAAGCCGATAACAATGAGCAGTTCTTC.

The table lists this clonotype with a few counts. V usage is TRBV7-9 and J usage is TRBJ1-4, with a weak D call TRBD1 (5 bases). The V gene's germline CDR1 is SEHNR and CDR2 FQNEAQ (reference sequence). The CDR3 extends over 16 amino acids. V was trimmed by 5 bases and J by 8 bases, leaving 21 bases between them. The CDR3 sequence: CASSQDMGGEGEKLFF. CDR3 DNA sequence: TGTGCCAGCAGCCAGGATATGGGAGGGGAAGGCGAAAAACTGTTTTTT.

V gene TRBV3-1 combines with J gene TRBJ2-7, with no clear D. The J call may be wrong; the DNA end is better matched by TRBJ2-1. Germline V lookup: CDR1 LGHDT, CDR2 YNNKEL (reference sequence). This CDR3 spans 13 amino acids. The CDR3, as DNA: TGTGCCAGCAGCCATGATACCTACAATGAGCAGTTCTTC. Its translation: CASSHDTYNEQFF.

Only a few counts were recorded for this clonotype. The V call is TRBV11-2, the J call TRBJ2-5, with 15 bases fitting TRBD2. CDR3 size: 17 residues. Trimming took 5 bases from V and 4 from J; bases not matched to a gene: 8. The germline gives CDR1 SGHAT, CDR2 FQNNGV. The CDR3 region has the DNA TGTGCCAGCAGCGCCGGTGCGGGACTAGCGGGGGGAGAGACCCAGTACTTC. It translates to CASSAGAGLAGGETQYF.

This clonotype has just a few counts. The chain employs TRBV5-1 and TRBJ1-5; D is perhaps TRBD1 (5 bases). Trimming left V 2 bases short and J 6 bases short, with 9 bases between. Germline loops: CDR1 SGHRS, CDR2 YFSETQ. The CDR3 is made up of 13 amino acids. The CDR3 loop reads CASSFTGGQPQHF. As DNA, the CDR3 is TGCGCCAGCAGCTTTACGGGGGGTCAGCCCCAGCATTTT.